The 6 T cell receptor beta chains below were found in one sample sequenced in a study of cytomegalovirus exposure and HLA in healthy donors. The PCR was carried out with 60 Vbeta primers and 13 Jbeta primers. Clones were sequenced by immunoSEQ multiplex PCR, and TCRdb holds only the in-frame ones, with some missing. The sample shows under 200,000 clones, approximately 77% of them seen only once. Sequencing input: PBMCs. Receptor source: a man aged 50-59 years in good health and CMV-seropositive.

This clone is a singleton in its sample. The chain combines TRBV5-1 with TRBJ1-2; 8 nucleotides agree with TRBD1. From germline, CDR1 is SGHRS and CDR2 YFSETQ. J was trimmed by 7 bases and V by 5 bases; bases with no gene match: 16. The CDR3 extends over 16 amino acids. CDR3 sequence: CASSRIGTGPKGGYTF. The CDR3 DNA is TGCGCCAGCAGTCGGATCGGGACAGGACCTAAAGGTGGCTACACCTTC. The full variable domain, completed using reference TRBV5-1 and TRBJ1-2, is KAGVTQTPRYLIKTRGQQVTLSCSPISGHRSVSWYQQTPGQGLQFLFEYFSETQRNKGNFPGRFSGRQFSNSRSEMNVSTLELGDSALYLCASSRIGTGPKGGYTFGSGTRLTVV.

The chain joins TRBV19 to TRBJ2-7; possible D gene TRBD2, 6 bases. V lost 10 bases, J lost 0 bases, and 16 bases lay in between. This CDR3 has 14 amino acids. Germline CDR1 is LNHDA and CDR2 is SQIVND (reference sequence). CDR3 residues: CATGRDVFSYEQYF. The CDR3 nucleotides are TGTGCCACGGGGCGGGACGTCTTCTCCTACGAGCAGTACTTC.

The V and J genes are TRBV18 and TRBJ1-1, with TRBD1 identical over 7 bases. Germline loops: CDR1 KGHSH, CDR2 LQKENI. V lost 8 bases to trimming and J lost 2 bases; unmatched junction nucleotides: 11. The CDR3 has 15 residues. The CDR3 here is CASPTTGYANTEAFF. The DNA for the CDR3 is TGTGCCAGCCCGACGACAGGGTATGCCAACACTGAAGCTTTCTTT.

CDR3 nucleotide sequence: TGTGCCAGTAGAACAGGGGGAGGTAGGAGCAATCAGCCCCAGCATTTT. It encodes CASRTGGGRSNQPQHF. V gene TRBV19 combines with J gene TRBJ1-5, with 8 bases that match TRBD1. Germline V gene sequence: CDR1 LNHDA, CDR2 SQIVND (reference sequence). The CDR3 has 16 amino acids. V dropped 6 bases and J dropped 1; count of bases not matched to a gene: 8.

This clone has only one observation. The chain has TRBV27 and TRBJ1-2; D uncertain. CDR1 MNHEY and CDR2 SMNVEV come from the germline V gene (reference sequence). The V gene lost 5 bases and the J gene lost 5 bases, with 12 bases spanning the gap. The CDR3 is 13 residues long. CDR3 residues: CASSTSRSYGYTF. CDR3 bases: TGTGCCAGCAGTACCAGCAGGTCTTATGGCTACACCTTC.

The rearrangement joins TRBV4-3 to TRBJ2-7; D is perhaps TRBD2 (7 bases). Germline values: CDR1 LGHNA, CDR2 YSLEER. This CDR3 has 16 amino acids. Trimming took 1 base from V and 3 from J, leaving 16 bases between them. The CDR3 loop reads CASSQVLWEGDYEQYF. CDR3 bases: TGCGCCAGCAGCCAAGTACTTTGGGAGGGGGACTACGAGCAGTACTTC.